This T cell receptor (beta chain) was recorded in a study of T cell changes during pregnancy in multiple sclerosis. TCRdb's table, derived via immunoSEQ multiplex PCR, lists solely in-frame clones and lacks some. The sample contains around 44,000 clones, around 89% of which appear only once. This CDR3 contains 14 residues. V lost 6 bases and J 5 bases, leaving 15 bases between the germline ends. Germline CDR1 MNHEY, CDR2 SMNVEV (reference sequence). This chain uses TRBV27 with TRBJ2-3; no clear D gene. The sample in question was CD4+ T cells from peripheral blood mononuclear cells, obtained in the second trimester of pregnancy. The sequence came from a female donor with multiple sclerosis, enrolled in a pregnancy study. The CDR3 DNA reads TGTGCCAGCAGCTCTTGGTTGGCACAAGATACGCAGTATTTT. Translation: CASSSWLAQDTQYF.